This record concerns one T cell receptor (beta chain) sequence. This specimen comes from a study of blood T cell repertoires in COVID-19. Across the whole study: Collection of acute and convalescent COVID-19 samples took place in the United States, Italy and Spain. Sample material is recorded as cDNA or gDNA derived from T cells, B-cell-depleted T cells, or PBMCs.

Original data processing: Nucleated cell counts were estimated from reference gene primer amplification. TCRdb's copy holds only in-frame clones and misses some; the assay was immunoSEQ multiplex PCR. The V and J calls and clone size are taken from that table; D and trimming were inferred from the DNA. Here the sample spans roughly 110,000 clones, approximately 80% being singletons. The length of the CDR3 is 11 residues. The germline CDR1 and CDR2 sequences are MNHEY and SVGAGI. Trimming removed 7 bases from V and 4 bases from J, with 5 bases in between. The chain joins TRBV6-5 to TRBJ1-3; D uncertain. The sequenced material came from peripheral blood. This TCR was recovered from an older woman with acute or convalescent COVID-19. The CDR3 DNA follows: TGTGCCAGCACTAAGGGAAACACCATATATTTT. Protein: CASTKGNTIYF.